Below, one T cell receptor beta chain is given with its context. What it binds is unknown. This sample is part of a study of shared clonotypes between healthy human individuals. About the study: The donor group consisted of two women and three men, aged 18 to 49. The study, taken as a whole, reports: The authors expected sequencing depth to affect clonotype sharing among donors.

Trimming cost V 3 bases and J 5 bases; bases outside gene matches: 3. In germline, CDR1 is WNHNN, CDR2 SYGVQD (reference sequence). CDR3 length equals 14 residues. TCRdb keeps only in-frame clones here, not all; method: immunoSEQ multiplex PCR. Here the sample spans over a million clones, about 70% being singletons. Sequenced: memory CD4+ T cells sorted from blood. The subset was: CD45RA-negative fraction. The J gene is TRBJ2-3, the V gene TRBV10-1; 9 bases agree with TRBD2. The TCR comes from a man in his late teens or twenties in good health. As DNA, the CDR3 is TGCGCCAGCAGTGATATTAGCGGGAGAGATACGCAGTATTTT. Its translation: CASSDISGRDTQYF.